These 21 T cell receptor beta chains originate from one sample sequenced in a study of brain metastases from non-small cell lung cancer. TCRdb keeps only in-frame clones here, not all; method: immunoSEQ multiplex PCR. The sample has around 2,500 clones, around 82% seen once. What was sequenced was primary lung tumor tissue. These receptors were taken from a donor at least 40 years old with non-small cell lung cancer.

The V and J genes are TRBV19 and TRBJ2-7; TRBD1 aligns across 8 bases. Germline CDR1 LNHDA, CDR2 SQIVND (reference sequence). The V segment lost 6 bases and the J segment 5 bases; nucleotides outside the gene matches: 6. CDR3 length: 13 amino acids. Here the CDR3 DNA reads TGTGCCAGTAGCATCCCAGGGGGCAACGAGCAGTACTTC. As protein: CASSIPGGNEQYF.

CDR3 nucleotides: TGTGCCAGCAGCTTGGGACTAGCGGTCCAAGATACGCAGTATTTT. Its translation is CASSLGLAVQDTQYF. This chain joins TRBV7-8 and TRBJ2-3; 11 nucleotides match TRBD2. Germline V lookup: CDR1 SGHVS, CDR2 FQNEAQ. The V and J ends lost 3 bases and 5 bases, in that order; junction bases with no gene match: 4. The CDR3 sequence is 15 residues long.

The chain uses TRBV7-9 and TRBJ1-5; tentative D call: TRBD1 (6 bases). Germline CDR1 is SEHNR and CDR2 is FQNEAQ (reference sequence). Trimming removed 2 bases from V and 7 bases from J, with 21 bases in between. CDR3 size: 17 residues. CDR3 in DNA: TGTGCCAGCAGCTTAAATCTCGGGCAGGGGCGTGGGCAGCCCCAGCATTTT. Its translation: CASSLNLGQGRGQPQHF.

V usage is TRBV28 and J usage is TRBJ1-1; a weak D match, TRBD1 (5 bases). Germline V gene data show CDR1 as MDHEN and CDR2 as SYDVKM. The CDR3 is made up of 15 amino acids. Trimming took 1 base from V and 5 from J, leaving 14 bases between them. The CDR3 DNA is TGTGCCAGCAGTTTATCCGCAGGGATGGGAACTGAAGCTTTCTTT. It codes for CASSLSAGMGTEAFF.

The chain is built from TRBV18 and TRBJ2-1; the match to TRBD2 covers 10 bases. Per germline, CDR1 KGHSH and CDR2 LQKENI. Trimming cost V 6 bases and J 2 bases; bases outside gene matches: 4. This CDR3 is 15 amino acids long. CDR3 nucleotide sequence: TGTGCCAGCTCCTCTAGCGGGAGTCCCTACAATGAGCAGTTCTTC. This encodes CASSSSGSPYNEQFF.

The CDR3, as DNA: TGTGCCAGCGACCTCCCCCGGGGGGAGGAGCAGTACTTC. The encoded protein is CASDLPRGEEQYF. V gene TRBV6-4 combines with J gene TRBJ2-7, with 7 bases fitting TRBD2. After removal of 8 bases from V and 7 bases from J, the junction contained 11 bases not matched to a gene. Germline V CDR1 and CDR2: MRHNA, SNTAGT. The CDR3 loop spans 13 amino acids.

The chain couples TRBV2 to TRBJ2-3; weak D call: TRBD1 (5 bases). The CDR3 runs 15 residues. Germline CDR1 is SNHLY and CDR2 is FYNNEI. With 2 bases removed from V and 2 bases from J, the gap between germline ends came to 11 bases. CDR3 nucleotide sequence: TGTGCCAGCAGTGAACAGGGATTTTCCACAGATACGCAGTATTTT. It encodes CASSEQGFSTDTQYF.

J is TRBJ1-2 and V is TRBV5-1; the match to TRBD1 covers 11 bases. Germline values: CDR1 SGHRS, CDR2 YFSETQ. The CDR3 covers 14 residues. Unmatched junction bases numbered 3, after V lost 4 bases and J lost 4 bases. CDR3 coding DNA: TGCGCCAGCAGCGCGGACAGGGGGCCCTATGGCTACACCTTC. Translated, it gives CASSADRGPYGYTF.

This clone was observed once. This sequence joins TRBV28 and TRBJ1-5, with D perhaps matching TRBD1 (5 bases). The germline V gene encodes CDR1 MDHEN and CDR2 SYDVKM. Trimming took off 5 bases at V and 0 bases at J, with 14 bases between the two ends. The CDR3 runs 16 residues. The CDR3 coding sequence is TGTGCCAGCAGTCCCGGGGGGAGAGATAGCAATCAGCCCCAGCATTTT. Protein product: CASSPGGRDSNQPQHF.

In this sample, this clone turned up a few times. V is TRBV28 and J is TRBJ1-5; TRBD1 is a possible D gene (5 bases). Germline-derived CDR1 and CDR2 are MDHEN and SYDVKM. The CDR3 is made up of 15 amino acids. V shed 6 bases and J shed 1 base, with 13 bases lying between them. For the CDR3, the DNA is TGTGCCAGCAGACCCTCGGGGGTAAGCAATCAGCCCCAGCATTTT. Amino acids: CASRPSGVSNQPQHF. The variable domain in full, with the rest retrieved from reference TRBV28 and TRBJ1-5, is DVKVTQSSRYLVKRTGEKVFLECVQDMDHENMFWYRQDPGLGLRLIYFSYDVKMKEKGDIPEGYSVSREKKERFSLILESASTNQTSMYLCASRPSGVSNQPQHFGDGTRLSIL.

The chain joins TRBV5-1 to TRBJ2-5; 8 bases line up with TRBD1. The V gene's germline CDR1 is SGHRS and CDR2 YFSETQ. V was pared by 3 bases and J by 5 bases, with 12 bases of the junction left unmatched. The CDR3 covers 16 residues. CDR3 nucleotide sequence: TGCGCCAGCAGCTGGAGACAGGGGCGGGACGGCGAGACCCAGTACTTC. Translated, it gives CASSWRQGRDGETQYF.

The rearrangement links TRBV7-6 to TRBJ1-4; 9 nucleotides agree with TRBD1. The CDR3 is made up of 16 amino acids. J was trimmed by 11 bases and V by 1 base; bases with no gene match: 11. Germline V gene lookup returns CDR1 SGHVS and CDR2 FNYEAQ. The CDR3 region is CASSLGHGQGTSKLFF. Here the CDR3 DNA reads TGTGCCAGCAGCTTAGGGCACGGACAGGGGACGAGCAAACTGTTTTTT.

This chain uses TRBV9 with TRBJ1-3, with D possibly matching TRBD1 (5 bases). Germline CDR1 SGDLS, CDR2 YYNGEE. V was pared by 4 bases and J by 0 bases, with 17 bases between. The CDR3 length is 17 residues. The CDR3 loop reads CASSSYQTTDSGNTIYF. The CDR3 nucleotides read TGTGCCAGCAGCTCGTACCAAACGACAGACTCTGGAAACACCATATATTTT.

The chain uses TRBV7-6 and TRBJ1-1; D not resolved. The CDR3 has 13 amino acids. Germline V gene data show CDR1 as SGHVS and CDR2 as FNYEAQ. V lost 5 bases and J 0 bases, leaving 7 bases between the germline ends. CDR3 DNA: TGTGCCAGCAGCCGCGACCTGAACACTGAAGCTTTCTTT. Its translation is CASSRDLNTEAFF. Full variable domain (outside the CDR3, taken from reference TRBV7-6 and TRBJ1-1): GAGVSQSPRYKVTKRGQDVALRCDPISGHVSLYWYRQALGQGPEFLTYFNYEAQQDKSGLPNDRFSAERPEGSISTLTIQRTEQRDSAMYRCASSRDLNTEAFFGQGTRLTVV.

Comments on this clone: Germline and junction disagree at one end, which may indicate a read error. The gene calls are TRBV5-1 and TRBJ1-2; D might be TRBD1 (5 bases). Germline CDR1 and CDR2: SGHRS and YFSETQ. There are 15 residues in the CDR3. The DNA for the CDR3 is TGCGCCAGCAGTTTGGCTCAGGGCGCTAACTATGGCTACACCTTC. Amino acids: CASSLAQGANYGYTF.

The genes are TRBV5-1 and TRBJ1-5; D is uncertain. Germline values: CDR1 SGHRS, CDR2 YFSETQ. Trimming left V 0 bases short and J 1 base short, with 2 bases between. The CDR3 is 13 amino acids. CDR3 protein: CASSLDSNQPQHF. In nucleotides, the CDR3 is TGCGCCAGCAGCTTGGACAGCAATCAGCCCCAGCATTTT.

This chain joins TRBV6-5 and TRBJ1-1; D gene ambiguous. Trimming pared 8 bases from V and 0 bases from J, leaving 7 bases between. The germline CDR1 and CDR2 sequences are MNHEY and SVGAGI. The CDR3 runs to 12 residues. The CDR3 is CASWRLNTEAFF. Here the CDR3 DNA reads TGTGCCAGCTGGAGATTGAACACTGAAGCTTTCTTT.

This CDR3 reads CASRRRGGTTTEAFF. CDR3 bases: TGTGCCAGCAGGCGCCGTGGGGGAACGACCACTGAAGCTTTCTTT. The rearrangement joins TRBV6-5 to TRBJ1-1, with TRBD1 as a possible D gene (5 bases). V lost 6 bases, J lost 4 bases, and 18 bases lay in between. This CDR3 comprises 15 residues. Germline V gene lookup returns CDR1 MNHEY and CDR2 SVGAGI.

The gene calls are TRBV11-2 and TRBJ1-2; D is unclear. Deletions cut 0 bases from V and 7 bases from J, with 9 bases between. Germline V gene lookup returns CDR1 SGHAT and CDR2 FQNNGV. The CDR3 length is 13 residues. The CDR3 here is CASSLDPSGGYTF. The CDR3 coding sequence is TGTGCCAGCAGCTTAGATCCCTCGGGTGGCTACACCTTC.

The chain is built from TRBV9 and TRBJ1-2; no clear D. CDR3 length: 16 amino acids. Germline assignment: CDR1 SGDLS and CDR2 YYNGEE. V lost 2 bases and J lost 0, with 14 bases in between. This CDR3 reads CASSVRAGITNYGYTF. CDR3 DNA: TGTGCCAGCAGCGTGCGGGCAGGAATCACTAACTATGGCTACACCTTC.

The rearrangement joins TRBV5-1 to TRBJ2-3; tentative D call: TRBD2 (6 bases). CDR1 is SGHRS, CDR2 YFSETQ, per germline. The CDR3 is made up of 13 amino acids. Between the trimmed V and J ends, which lost 6 bases and 5 bases, there was a span of 13 bases. The CDR3 spells CASTGESGDTQYF. The CDR3, as DNA: TGCGCCAGCACGGGGGAGTCTGGAGATACGCAGTATTTT.